The source of this T cell receptor beta chain is a study of blood T cell repertoires in COVID-19. At the level of the study: Italy, Spain and the United States were the sources of the convalescent and acute COVID-19 samples. In each case, the material was cDNA or gDNA derived from T cells, B-cell-depleted T cells, or PBMCs.

Sequencing was performed with immunoSEQ multiplex PCR; in TCRdb, only in-frame clones are kept and a portion is missing. The data contain some 130,000 clones, about 80% of them singletons. Per germline, CDR1 LNHDA and CDR2 SQIVND (reference sequence). The CDR3 length is 15 residues. The germline V and J ends were trimmed by 1 base and 6 bases, with 15 bases remaining between them. The chain combines TRBV19 with TRBJ1-1, with D perhaps matching TRBD1 (5 bases). Sequencing input: peripheral blood. This clonotype was obtained from a woman aged 80 or over with acute or convalescent COVID-19. In nucleotides, the CDR3 is TGTGCCAGTAGTATAGGGGGACTGGGTTTCGCTGAAGCTTTCTTT. Translated: CASSIGGLGFAEAFF.